The rows below give T cell receptor beta chains drawn from one sample of a study of blood T cell repertoires in COVID-19. The assay was immunoSEQ multiplex PCR, and TCRdb's table has in-frame clones only and misses some. The sample lists more than 250,000 clones, roughly 85% occurring once. The sample comprised PBMCs or T cells enriched from blood (not recorded which). Receptor source: a woman in her twenties or thirties who had recovered from COVID-19. CDR3s include the opening cysteine and the closing phenylalanine or tryptophan. A D gene is named only where the DNA matches it firmly. Only part of the rows carry a size: once, few, many, or a class if the clone is expanded.

TGTGCCAGCAGTTACGTTGCCCGGGACACTGAAGCTTTCTTT,CASSYVARDTEAFF,few,NA,TRBJ1-1,TRBV6-2/TRBV6-3
TGTGCCAGCAGTCCTTCCACAGGGTGGGCCACTGAAGCTTTCTTT,CASSPSTGWATEAFF,NA,NA,TRBJ1-1,TRBV27
TGCGCCAGCAGCCAAGATGAGGGTGGCGGCTACACCTTC,CASSQDEGGGYTF,NA,NA,TRBJ1-2,TRBV4-3
TGTGCCAGCAGTTGGGGACAGGAGAGCTCCTACAATGAGCAGTTCTTC,CASSWGQESSYNEQFF,NA,TRBD1,TRBJ2-1,TRBV6-5
TGTGCCAGCAGCAAGGGGACAGGGGTCCTGAGGGAAAAACTGTTTTTT,CASSKGTGVLREKLFF,NA,TRBD1,TRBJ1-4,TRBV5-8
TGCGCCAGCAGCTTGGCTAGCGGGGGGCTCAGCACAGATACGCAGTATTTT,CASSLASGGLSTDTQYF,NA,TRBD2,TRBJ2-3,TRBV5-1
TGTGCCAGCAGCTTAGTCGAGCGGGACTCCTACGAGCAGTACTTC,CASSLVERDSYEQYF,NA,TRBD2,TRBJ2-7,TRBV13
TGTGCCAGCAGCAAAGGGGTCAGGGGGCTTGGTAATCAGCCCCAGCATTTT,CASSKGVRGLGNQPQHF,once,NA,TRBJ1-5,TRBV21-1
TGTGCCAGCAGCCACGGACAGGACTATGGCTACACCTTC,CASSHGQDYGYTF,NA,TRBD1,TRBJ1-2,TRBV11-3
TGTGCCAGCAGCCAAGGGGGGGCCGAGCAGTACTTC,CASSQGGAEQYF,NA,NA,TRBJ2-7,TRBV7-8
TGTGCCAGCAGCTTGGCCGGCGGGAAGAGCACAGATACGCAGTATTTT,CASSLAGGKSTDTQYF,NA,NA,TRBJ2-3,TRBV5-6